The 9 T cell receptor beta chains below come from one sample, sequenced in a study of blood T cells in healthy people across ages. A sample-barcoded 5' primer and a J-beta primer mix were used in a second PCR of about 7 to 12 cycles. One entry per CDR3 protein results from TCRdb running MiXCR on the 5' RACE reads. The sample consists of 550,000 to 750,000 distinct CDR3 sequences, more than 20% of them appearing once. Source material: blood. These TCRs come from a man between 65 and 85 years old in good health.

This CDR3 is CASSLDGWNYGYTF. The CDR3 region has the DNA TGTGCCAGCAGTTTAGACGGCTGGAACTATGGCTACACCTTC. J is TRBJ1-2 and V is TRBV27, with unresolved D. With 2 bases removed from V and 2 bases from J, the gap between germline ends came to 9 bases. This CDR3 contains 14 residues. CDR1 is MNHEY and CDR2 is SMNVEV in the germline V gene (reference sequence).

This clonotype was observed a handful of times. Here the CDR3 reads CSVEDIREQYQETQYF. The CDR3 nucleotides read TGCAGCGTTGAAGATATACGGGAGCAGTACCAAGAGACCCAGTACTTC. The chain recombines TRBV29-1 with TRBJ2-5, with D possibly being TRBD2 (6 bases). Trimming removed 0 bases at V and 0 bases at J, with 14 bases between. Germline lookup yields CDR1 SQVTM and CDR2 ANQGSEA. This CDR3 has 16 residues. Full variable domain (outside the CDR3, taken from reference TRBV29-1 and TRBJ2-5): SAVISQKPSRDICQRGTSLTIQCQVDSQVTMMFWYRQQPGQSLTLIATANQGSEATYESGFVIDKFPISRPNLTFSTLTVSNMSPEDSSIYLCSVEDIREQYQETQYFGPGTRLLVL.

This clonotype was seen ten or more times. V usage is TRBV29-1 and J usage is TRBJ2-5, with D tentatively TRBD1 (6 bases). The CDR3 runs to 19 residues. V was trimmed by 3 bases and J by 2 bases, leaving 28 bases between them. In germline, CDR1 is SQVTM, CDR2 ANQGSEA. The CDR3 loop is CSVENPLARAGALQETQYF. Written as DNA, the CDR3 is TGCAGCGTTGAGAACCCCTTGGCACGGGCAGGGGCTCTACAAGAGACCCAGTACTTC. Complete variable domain (other parts from reference TRBV29-1 and TRBJ2-5): SAVISQKPSRDICQRGTSLTIQCQVDSQVTMMFWYRQQPGQSLTLIATANQGSEATYESGFVIDKFPISRPNLTFSTLTVSNMSPEDSSIYLCSVENPLARAGALQETQYFGPGTRLLVL.

The J gene is TRBJ1-6, the V gene TRBV5-1; TRBD1 might be the D (5 bases). Germline assignment: CDR1 SGHRS and CDR2 YFSETQ. V was cut by 0 bases and J by 4 bases, with 5 bases left in between. This CDR3 is 14 amino acids long. The CDR3 bases are TGCGCCAGCAGCTTGGGACAGTATAATTCACCCCTCCACTTT. Residues: CASSLGQYNSPLHF.

This clonotype was counted only a few times. The genes are TRBV6-5 and TRBJ1-1, with a weak D call TRBD1 (6 bases). Trimming took off 0 bases at V and 1 base at J, with 6 bases between the two ends. Germline lookup yields CDR1 MNHEY and CDR2 SVGAGI. There are 14 residues in the CDR3. In DNA, the CDR3 is TGTGCCAGCAGTTACTCGGACAGGAACACTGAAGCTTTCTTT. It translates to CASSYSDRNTEAFF.

The gene calls are TRBV9 and TRBJ1-3, with D perhaps TRBD1 (6 bases). Trimming shortened V by 6 bases and J by 0 bases, and 13 bases separated the two germline ends. Germline CDR1 reads SGDLS; CDR2 reads YYNGEE. CDR3 size: 15 residues. CDR3 in amino acids: CASTRDILSGNTIYF. The CDR3 DNA is TGTGCCAGCACCCGGGACATACTCTCTGGAAACACCATATATTTT.

This chain links TRBV29-1 with TRBJ2-1; TRBD1 might be the D (5 bases). Germline lookup yields CDR1 SQVTM and CDR2 ANQGSEA. Trimming cost V 6 bases and J 4 bases, with 16 bases left between them. The CDR3 is made up of 14 amino acids. This CDR3 reads CSVKQVIGYNEQFF. CDR3 bases: TGCAGCGTGAAACAGGTAATCGGGTACAATGAGCAGTTCTTC.

V is TRBV6-5 and J is TRBJ2-1; D remains unclear. The CDR3 extends over 10 amino acids. Between the trimmed V and J ends, which lost 6 bases and 15 bases, there was a span of 12 bases. Germline lookup yields CDR1 MNHEY and CDR2 SVGAGI. The CDR3 DNA is TGTGCCAGCAGGGGCCCAGCTTTGTTCTTC. Translating it yields CASRGPALFF.

The chain couples TRBV20-1 to TRBJ2-7, with a weak D call TRBD1 (5 bases). Per the germline V gene, CDR1 is DFQATT and CDR2 is SNEGSKA (reference sequence). With 4 bases removed from V and 6 bases from J, the gap between germline ends came to 13 bases. The CDR3 extends over 12 amino acids. DNA of the CDR3: TGCAGTGCTAAGGCAGGGCCCCTCGAGCAGTACTTC. Translation gives CSAKAGPLEQYF.